This T cell receptor beta chain is from a study of blood T cell repertoires in COVID-19. Overall study context: The study drew acute and convalescent COVID-19 samples from the United States, Italy and Spain.

Germline assignment: CDR1 KGHSH and CDR2 LQKENI. This CDR3 is 15 amino acids long. J lost 0 bases, V lost 3 bases, and 4 bases had no gene match. This clone showed up just a few times. In the authors' workflow: Estimates of nucleated cell counts were drawn from the amplification of reference gene primers. This table comes from immunoSEQ multiplex PCR, and its TCRdb copy is limited to in-frame clones, with some not included. The DNA gave D and trimming, while V, J and clone size come from that table. The sample records a few hundred thousand clones, roughly 90% being singletons. The sequenced material came from peripheral blood. The gene calls are TRBV18 and TRBJ2-7, with TRBD1 identical over 8 bases. This sequence originates from a man aged 18-30 years who had recovered from COVID-19. DNA of the CDR3: TGTGCCAGCTCACCGGGGACAGGCCTCTCCTACGAGCAGTACTTC. Amino acids: CASSPGTGLSYEQYF.